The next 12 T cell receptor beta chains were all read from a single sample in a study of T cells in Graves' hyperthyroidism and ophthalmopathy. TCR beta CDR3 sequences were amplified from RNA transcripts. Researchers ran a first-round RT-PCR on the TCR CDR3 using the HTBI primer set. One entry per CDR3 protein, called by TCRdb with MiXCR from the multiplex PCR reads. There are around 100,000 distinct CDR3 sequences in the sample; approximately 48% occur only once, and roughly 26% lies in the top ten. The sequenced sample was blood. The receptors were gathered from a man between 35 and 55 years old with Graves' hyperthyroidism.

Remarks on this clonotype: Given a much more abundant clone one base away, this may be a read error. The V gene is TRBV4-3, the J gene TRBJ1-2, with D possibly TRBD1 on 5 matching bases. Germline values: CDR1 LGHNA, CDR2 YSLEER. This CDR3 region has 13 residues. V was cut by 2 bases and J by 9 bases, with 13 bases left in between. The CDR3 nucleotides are TGCGCCAGCAGCCAACGGGGCAAAGTAAGCTACACCTTC. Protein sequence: CASSQRGKVSYTF.

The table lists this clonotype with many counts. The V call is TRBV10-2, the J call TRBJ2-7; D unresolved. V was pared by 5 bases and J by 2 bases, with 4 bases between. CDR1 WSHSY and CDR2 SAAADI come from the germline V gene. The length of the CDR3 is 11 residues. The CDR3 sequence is CASSTTYEQYF. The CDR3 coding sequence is TGCGCCAGCAGTACTACCTACGAGCAGTACTTC.

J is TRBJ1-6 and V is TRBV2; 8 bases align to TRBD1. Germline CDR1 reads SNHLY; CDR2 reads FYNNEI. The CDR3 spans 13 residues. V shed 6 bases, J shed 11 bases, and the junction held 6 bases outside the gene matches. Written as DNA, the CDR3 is TGTGCCAGCAGGCGGACAGGGCTAACACCCCTCCACTTT. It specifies CASRRTGLTPLHF.

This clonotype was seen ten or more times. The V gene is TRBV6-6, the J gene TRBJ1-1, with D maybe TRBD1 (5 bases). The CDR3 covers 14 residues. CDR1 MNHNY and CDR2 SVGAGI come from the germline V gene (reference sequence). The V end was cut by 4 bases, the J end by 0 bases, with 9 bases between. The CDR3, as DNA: TGTGCCAGCAGTTTACAGGTTATGAACACTGAAGCTTTCTTT. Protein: CASSLQVMNTEAFF.

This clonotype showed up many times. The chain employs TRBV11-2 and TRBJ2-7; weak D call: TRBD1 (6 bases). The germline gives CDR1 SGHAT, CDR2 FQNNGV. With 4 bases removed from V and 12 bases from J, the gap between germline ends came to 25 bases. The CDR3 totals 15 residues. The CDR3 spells CASSSRIRDTPVWYF. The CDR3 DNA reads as TGTGCCAGCAGCTCCAGGATCCGGGACACTCCCGTCTGGTACTTC.

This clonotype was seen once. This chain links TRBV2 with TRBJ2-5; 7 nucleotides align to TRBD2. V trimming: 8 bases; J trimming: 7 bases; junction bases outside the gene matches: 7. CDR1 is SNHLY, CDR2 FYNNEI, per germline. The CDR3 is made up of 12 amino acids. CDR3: CASHGERGTQYF. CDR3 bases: TGTGCCAGCCACGGAGAGCGGGGGACCCAGTACTTC. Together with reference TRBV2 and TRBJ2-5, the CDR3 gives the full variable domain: EPEVTQTPSHQVTQMGQEVILRCVPISNHLYFYWYRQILGQKVEFLVSFYNNEISEKSEIFDDQFSVERPDGSNFTLKIRSTKLEDSAMYFCASHGERGTQYFGPGTRLLVL.

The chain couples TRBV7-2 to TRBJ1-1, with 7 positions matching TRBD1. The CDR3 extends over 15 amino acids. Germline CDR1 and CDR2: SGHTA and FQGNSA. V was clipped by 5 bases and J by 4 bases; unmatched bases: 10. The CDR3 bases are TGTGCCAGCAGCCTAGTGTCGGCAGGGGGCACTGAAGCTTTCTTT. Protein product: CASSLVSAGGTEAFF.

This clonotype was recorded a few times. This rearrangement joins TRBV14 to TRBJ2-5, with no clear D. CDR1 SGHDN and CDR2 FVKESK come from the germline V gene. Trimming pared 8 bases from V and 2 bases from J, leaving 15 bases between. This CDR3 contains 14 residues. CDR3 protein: CASSPRVEQETQYF. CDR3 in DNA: TGTGCCAGCTCACCGCGAGTCGAGCAAGAGACCCAGTACTTC.

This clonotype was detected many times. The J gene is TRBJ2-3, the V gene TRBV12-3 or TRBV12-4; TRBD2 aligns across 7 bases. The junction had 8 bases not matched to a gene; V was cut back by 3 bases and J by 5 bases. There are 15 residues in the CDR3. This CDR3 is CASSFQRGYRDTQYF. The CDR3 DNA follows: TGTGCCAGCAGTTTCCAGCGGGGATATAGAGATACGCAGTATTTT.

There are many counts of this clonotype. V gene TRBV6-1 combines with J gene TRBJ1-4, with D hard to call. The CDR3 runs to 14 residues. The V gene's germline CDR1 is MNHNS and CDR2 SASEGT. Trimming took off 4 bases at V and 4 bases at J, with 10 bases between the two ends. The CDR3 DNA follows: TGTGCCAGCAGTGTATCAGCCTATAATGAAAAACTGTTTTTT. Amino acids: CASSVSAYNEKLFF.

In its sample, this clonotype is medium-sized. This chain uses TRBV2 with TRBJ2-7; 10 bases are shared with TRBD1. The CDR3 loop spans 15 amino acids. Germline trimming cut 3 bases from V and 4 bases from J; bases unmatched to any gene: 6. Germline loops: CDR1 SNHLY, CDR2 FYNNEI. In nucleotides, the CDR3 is TGTGCCAGCAGTGAGGCGGACAGGGGGGGTTACGAGCAGTACTTC. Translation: CASSEADRGGYEQYF.

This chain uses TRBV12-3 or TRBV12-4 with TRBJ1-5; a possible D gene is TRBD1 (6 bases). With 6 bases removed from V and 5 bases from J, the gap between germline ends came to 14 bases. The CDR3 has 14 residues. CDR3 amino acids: CASSVEGGHQPQHF. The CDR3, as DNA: TGTGCCAGCAGCGTAGAAGGGGGGCATCAGCCCCAGCATTTT.